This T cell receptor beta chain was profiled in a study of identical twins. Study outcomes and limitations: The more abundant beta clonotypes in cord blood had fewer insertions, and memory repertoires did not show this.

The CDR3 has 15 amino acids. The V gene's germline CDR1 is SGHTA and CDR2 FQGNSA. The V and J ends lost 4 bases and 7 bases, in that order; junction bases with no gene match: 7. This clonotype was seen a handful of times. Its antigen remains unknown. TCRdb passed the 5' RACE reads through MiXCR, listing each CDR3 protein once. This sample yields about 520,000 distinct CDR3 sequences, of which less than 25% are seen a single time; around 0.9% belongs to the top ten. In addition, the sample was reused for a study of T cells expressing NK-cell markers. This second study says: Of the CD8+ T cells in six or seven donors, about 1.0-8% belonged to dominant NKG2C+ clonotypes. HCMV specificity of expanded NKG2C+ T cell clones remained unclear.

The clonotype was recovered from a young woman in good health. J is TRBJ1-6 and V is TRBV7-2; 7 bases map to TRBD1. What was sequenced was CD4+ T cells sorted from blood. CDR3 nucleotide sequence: TGTGCCAGCAGCTCCCAGACAGGGTTGAATTCACCCCTCCACTTT. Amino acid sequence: CASSSQTGLNSPLHF.